These 8 T cell receptor beta chains were all obtained from the same sample, sequenced in a study of blood T cell repertoires in COVID-19. Profiling relied on immunoSEQ multiplex PCR, and the TCRdb table lists in-frame clones only, not all of them. The data show approximately 76,000 clones, 87% seen once. The material sequenced was peripheral blood. Source of these receptors: a man aged 25-40 years with acute or convalescent COVID-19.

The chain recombines TRBV6-5 with TRBJ2-7; weak D call: TRBD1 (5 bases). Germline V lookup: CDR1 MNHEY, CDR2 SVGAGI. CDR3 length: 14 residues. V lost 6 bases and J lost 5, with 17 bases in between. CDR3 loop: CASRQGVRQDEQYF. The CDR3 coding sequence is TGTGCCAGCAGACAAGGGGTCAGGCAAGACGAGCAGTACTTC.

The CDR3 DNA is TGTGCCAGCAGCGTAGAGGGACAGGGAAATTCACCCCTCCACTTT. It yields the protein CASSVEGQGNSPLHF. The rearrangement links TRBV9 to TRBJ1-6; TRBD1 aligns across 9 bases. The germline V gene encodes CDR1 SGDLS and CDR2 YYNGEE. V was clipped by 0 bases and J by 7 bases; unmatched bases: 2. CDR3 length: 15 amino acids. The variable domain in full, with the rest retrieved from reference TRBV9 and TRBJ1-6, is DSGVTQTPKHLITATGQRVTLRCSPRSGDLSVYWYQQSLDQGLQFLIQYYNGEERAKGNILERFSAQQFPDLHSELNLSSLELGDSALYFCASSVEGQGNSPLHFGNGTRLTVT.

The CDR3 is CAWSGRDSTTYEQYF. In DNA, the CDR3 is TGTGCCTGGAGTGGACGGGACTCTACGACCTACGAGCAGTACTTC. The rearrangement links TRBV30 to TRBJ2-7, with a possible D match to TRBD2 (6 bases). This CDR3 is 15 amino acids long. Trimming cost V 1 base and J 2 bases, with 15 bases left between them. Per the germline V gene, CDR1 is GTSNPN and CDR2 is SVGIG (reference sequence).

CDR3 nucleotides: TGCGCCAGCAGCCAAGCAACTAGGGGGCTTGGAAACACCATATATTTT. Translating gives CASSQATRGLGNTIYF. This chain links TRBV4-1 with TRBJ1-3; TRBD1 aligns across 7 bases. From germline, CDR1 is MGHRA and CDR2 YSYEKL. J was trimmed by 3 bases and V by 1 base; bases with no gene match: 6. This CDR3 is built from 16 residues.

The chain is built from TRBV27 and TRBJ2-1; TRBD2 agrees at 10 bases. The CDR3 has 14 residues. Looked up from germline, CDR1 is MNHEY and CDR2 is SMNVEV (reference sequence). The trim removed 8 bases at V and 7 bases at J, leaving 8 bases unmatched. The CDR3 reads CASQLAGEGNEQFF. The CDR3 DNA reads TGTGCCAGCCAGCTAGCGGGAGAAGGAAATGAGCAGTTCTTC.

This chain joins TRBV30 and TRBJ1-6, with D possibly being TRBD1 (6 bases). The ends were cut back, 4 bases at V and 16 bases at J, with 11 bases in the middle. CDR1 and CDR2 (germline): GTSNPN, SVGIG (reference sequence). This CDR3 is built from 10 residues. The CDR3 bases are TGTGCCTGGAAGAACAGGGTACTCCACTTT. Translated, it gives CAWKNRVLHF.

The chain couples TRBV4-1 to TRBJ1-5; TRBD1 matches at 8 bases. With 1 base clipped from V and 4 bases from J, the junction kept 9 bases outside the gene matches. Germline-derived CDR1 and CDR2 are MGHRA and YSYEKL. This CDR3 spans 17 amino acids. CDR3 loop: CASSQVQGRGLNQPQHF. The CDR3 DNA is TGCGCCAGCAGCCAAGTTCAGGGCAGGGGGCTAAATCAGCCCCAGCATTTT.

The chain joins TRBV3-1 (or the pseudogene TRBV3-2) to TRBJ2-2; no reliable D call. Germline CDR1 LGHDT, CDR2 YNNKEL (reference sequence). The CDR3 runs to 14 residues. With 2 bases removed from V and 2 bases from J, the gap between germline ends came to 6 bases. CDR3 sequence: CASSQTLNTGELFF. The CDR3 nucleotides are TGTGCCAGCAGCCAAACATTAAACACCGGGGAGCTGTTTTTT.